The next 7 T cell receptor beta chains were all read from a single sample in a study of T cells in Graves' hyperthyroidism and ophthalmopathy. Researchers took RNA transcripts and amplified the TCR beta CDR3 regions from them. In the first-round RT-PCR of the TCR CDR3, the HTBI primer set was used. MiXCR, run by TCRdb on the multiplex PCR reads, gives a single entry per CDR3 protein. Of approximately 400,000 distinct CDR3 sequences listed, 15% to 18% are singletons. Sequencing was done on a sample of blood. These receptors all come from a woman aged 18-29 years with Graves' hyperthyroidism that later progressed to Graves' ophthalmopathy.

This clonotype was detected ten times or more. The chain is built from TRBV2 and TRBJ1-2, with D maybe TRBD1 (6 bases). Germline V gene lookup returns CDR1 SNHLY and CDR2 FYNNEI. CDR3 length: 16 residues. V shed 5 bases and J shed 3 bases, with 19 bases lying between them. In nucleotides, the CDR3 is TGTGCCAGCAGTCAGCTCTCCTCCAGGGGATACTATGGCTACACCTTC. This encodes CASSQLSSRGYYGYTF.

This clonotype was picked up many times. The chain couples TRBV3-1 to TRBJ2-1, with TRBD2 matching over 7 bases. Trimming cost V 2 bases and J 9 bases; bases outside gene matches: 13. Per germline, CDR1 LGHDT and CDR2 YNNKEL (reference sequence). CDR3 length: 16 amino acids. CDR3 loop: CASSQLGVAGVGEQFF. DNA for the CDR3: TGTGCCAGCAGCCAATTAGGTGTCGCGGGGGTGGGTGAGCAGTTCTTC.

This clonotype was counted at least ten times. This chain links TRBV2 with TRBJ1-5; D uncertain. The germline V gene encodes CDR1 SNHLY and CDR2 FYNNEI. The CDR3 is 15 residues long. Between the trimmed V and J ends, which lost 4 bases and 1 base, there was a span of 11 bases. The CDR3 DNA is TGTGCCAGCAGTGGGGCAGTTGGGAGCAATCAGCCCCAGCATTTT. Protein: CASSGAVGSNQPQHF.

This clonotype was counted at least ten times. V is TRBV11-1 and J is TRBJ2-7; D is unresolved. The CDR3 has 12 residues. With 6 bases removed from V and 6 bases from J, the gap between germline ends came to 12 bases. Germline V gene lookup returns CDR1 SGHAT and CDR2 FQDESV (reference sequence). CDR3 in DNA: TGTGCCAGCAGTCGAACCGCCCGCGAGCAGTACTTC. Its protein is CASSRTAREQYF.

The chain carries TRBV20-1 and TRBJ2-1, with a tentative D call TRBD2 (7 bases). This CDR3 is built from 17 residues. Germline V gene lookup returns CDR1 DFQATT and CDR2 SNEGSKA (reference sequence). The germline V and J ends were trimmed by 6 bases and 4 bases, with 25 bases remaining between them. CDR3 protein: CSARPRGGNSSYNEQFF. In nucleotides, the CDR3 is TGCAGTGCCCGCCCGAGGGGGGGAAATAGTTCGTACAATGAGCAGTTCTTC.

This clonotype has a handful of counts. This chain joins TRBV14 and TRBJ2-1; 8 bases are a match to TRBD2. The CDR3 is 15 amino acids. Germline V gives CDR1 SGHDN, CDR2 FVKESK. After removal of 1 base from V and 9 bases from J, the junction contained 8 bases not matched to a gene. This CDR3 reads CASSQVPAGVGEQFF. DNA of the CDR3: TGTGCCAGCAGCCAAGTTCCAGCGGGAGTTGGTGAGCAGTTCTTC. The complete variable domain, with remaining parts taken from reference TRBV14 and TRBJ2-1, reads EAGVTQFPSHSVIEKGQTVTLRCDPISGHDNLYWYRRVMGKEIKFLLHFVKESKQDESGMPNNRFLAERTGGTYSTLKVQPAELEDSGVYFCASSQVPAGVGEQFFGPGTRLTVL.

This clonotype was observed many times. This sequence joins TRBV11-2 and TRBJ2-7, with TRBD2 as a possible D gene (6 bases). Germline V gene lookup returns CDR1 SGHAT and CDR2 FQNNGV. This CDR3 spans 17 amino acids. The V end lost 1 base, the J end lost 3 bases, and 19 bases lay between the germline ends. DNA for the CDR3: TGTGCCAGCAGCTTAGTGGGGGGAGCTAAAAGATACTACGAGCAGTACTTC. Protein: CASSLVGGAKRYYEQYF.